Below, 20 T cell receptor beta chains from the same sample are listed, as sequenced in a study of blood T cell repertoires in COVID-19. The protocol was immunoSEQ multiplex PCR, while the TCRdb copy is restricted to in-frame clones and leaves out a portion. The profile shows 50,000 to 75,000 clones, around 82% of them singletons. The specimen sequenced was peripheral blood. The receptors originated from a man at least 80 years old with active or convalescent COVID-19.

This clone has only one observation. This chain links TRBV6-4 with TRBJ2-5, with TRBD2 matching over 7 bases. V dropped 2 bases and J dropped 2; count of bases not matched to a gene: 11. Germline CDR1 reads MRHNA; CDR2 reads SNTAGT. The CDR3 is 17 amino acids. The CDR3 sequence is CASSDPRAPGGQETQYF. The CDR3 bases are TGTGCCAGCAGTGACCCACGGGCTCCGGGGGGACAAGAGACCCAGTACTTC.

This chain links TRBV29-1 with TRBJ2-3; 9 bases fit TRBD1. J lost 2 bases, V lost 6 bases, and 9 bases had no gene match. Germline V gives CDR1 SQVTM, CDR2 ANQGSEA. This CDR3 contains 15 residues. CDR3 in amino acids: CSVESGTGTTDTQYF. DNA for the CDR3: TGCAGCGTAGAATCCGGGACAGGGACCACAGATACGCAGTATTTT.

The V and J genes are TRBV7-9 and TRBJ2-1, with D unclear. Germline V gene lookup returns CDR1 SEHNR and CDR2 FQNEAQ (reference sequence). The V gene lost 1 base and the J gene lost 10 bases, with 11 bases spanning the gap. The CDR3 totals 13 residues. CDR3 sequence: CASSLDPQTEQFF. The CDR3 bases are TGTGCCAGCAGCTTAGACCCCCAGACAGAGCAGTTCTTC.

This clone was observed a handful of times. The V and J genes are TRBV7-9 and TRBJ1-1; 7 nucleotides align to TRBD1. Germline CDR1 is SEHNR and CDR2 is FQNEAQ (reference sequence). This CDR3 spans 17 amino acids. The junction had 8 bases not matched to a gene; V was cut back by 0 bases and J by 1 base. The CDR3 DNA reads as TGTGCCAGCAGCTTAGCGTTAGGGGGACAGCAGAACACTGAAGCTTTCTTT. It is translated as CASSLALGGQQNTEAFF. The entire variable domain, with the rest obtained from reference TRBV7-9 and TRBJ1-1, is as follows: DTGVSQNPRHKITKRGQNVTFRCDPISEHNRLYWYRQTLGQGPEFLTYFQNEAQLEKSRLLSDRFSAERPKGSFSTLEIQRTEQGDSAMYLCASSLALGGQQNTEAFFGQGTRLTVV.

The chain links TRBV5-1 to TRBJ2-1; D is ambiguous. V was cut by 4 bases and J by 4 bases, with 15 bases left in between. This CDR3 is 15 amino acids long. In germline, CDR1 is SGHRS, CDR2 YFSETQ. CDR3 sequence reads: CASSEVDPLYNEQFF. The CDR3 DNA is TGCGCCAGCAGCGAGGTCGATCCTTTATACAATGAGCAGTTCTTC.

The V gene is TRBV30, the J gene TRBJ2-1; the match to TRBD2 covers 8 bases. This CDR3 has 13 amino acids. Germline trimming cut 2 bases from V and 15 bases from J; bases unmatched to any gene: 12. The V gene's germline CDR1 is GTSNPN and CDR2 SVGIG (reference sequence). CDR3 amino acids: CAWSSGLASRLFF. CDR3 DNA sequence: TGTGCCTGGAGTTCCGGACTAGCTTCGAGACTGTTCTTC. Combining the CDR3 with reference TRBV30 and TRBJ2-1 gives the whole variable domain SQTIHQWPATLVQPVGSPLSLECTVEGTSNPNLYWYRQAAGRGLQLLFYSVGIGQISSEVPQNLSASRPQDRQFILSSKKLLLSDSGFYLCAWSSGLASRLFFGPGTRLTVL.

The chain links TRBV18 to TRBJ2-5, with 14 nucleotides matching TRBD2. With V trimmed by 3 bases and J by 5 bases, 2 bases remained unmatched. CDR3 length: 15 amino acids. The germline CDR1 and CDR2 sequences are KGHSH and LQKENI. CDR3 loop: CASSPGTSGSETQYF. For the CDR3, the DNA is TGTGCCAGCTCACCCGGGACTAGCGGGAGTGAGACCCAGTACTTC.

V is TRBV5-1 and J is TRBJ2-5; D possibly corresponds to TRBD1 (6 bases). Germline V lookup: CDR1 SGHRS, CDR2 YFSETQ. CDR3 length: 15 residues. V dropped 5 bases and J dropped 1 base, with 15 bases sitting between them. The CDR3 nucleotides are TGCGCCAGCAGTCCGTCCCAGGGGTTCCAAGAGACCCAGTACTTC. As protein: CASSPSQGFQETQYF.

This clone was seen only a few times. The rearrangement uses TRBV7-3 and TRBJ1-1; perhaps TRBD1 as D (5 bases). The CDR3 is 14 residues long. The germline gives CDR1 SGHTA, CDR2 FQGTGA. The ends were cut back, 4 bases at V and 6 bases at J, with 15 bases in the middle. CDR3 residues: CASSYQGFGPEAFF. For the CDR3, the DNA is TGTGCCAGCAGCTATCAGGGCTTTGGCCCTGAAGCTTTCTTT. Based on the CDR3 plus reference TRBV7-3 and TRBJ1-1, the full variable domain is GAGVSQTPSNKVTEKGKYVELRCDPISGHTALYWYRQSLGQGPEFLIYFQGTGAADDSGLPNDRFFAVRPEGSVSTLKIQRTERGDSAVYLCASSYQGFGPEAFFGQGTRLTVV.

This chain links TRBV3-1 (or the pseudogene TRBV3-2) with TRBJ1-5; perhaps TRBD1 as D (6 bases). Germline-derived CDR1 and CDR2 are LGHDT and YNNKEL (reference sequence). V was shortened by 4 bases and J by 0 bases, with 16 bases between the two germline ends. The length of the CDR3 is 17 residues. This CDR3 reads CASSLAGQFYSNQPQHF. For the CDR3, the DNA is TGTGCCAGCAGCCTCGCTGGACAGTTTTATAGCAATCAGCCCCAGCATTTT.

This CDR3 is CASSPPSSGSYYEQYF. CDR3 coding DNA: TGTGCCAGCAGTCCACCCTCCAGCGGGAGCTACTACGAGCAGTACTTC. This rearrangement joins TRBV28 to TRBJ2-7, with 8 bases that match TRBD2. The CDR3 has 16 residues. Germline V CDR1 and CDR2: MDHEN, SYDVKM. V gave up 5 bases and J gave up 3 bases; unmatched junction bases: 12.

This clone was seen only once. The chain joins TRBV28 to TRBJ1-2; TRBD1 might be the D (5 bases). The CDR3 length is 15 residues. CDR1 MDHEN and CDR2 SYDVKM come from the germline V gene. V shed 7 bases and J shed 7 bases, with 22 bases lying between them. CDR3 protein: CASTLSGRVTAGYTF. CDR3 DNA sequence: TGTGCCAGCACCCTTAGTGGCAGGGTAACGGCTGGCTACACCTTC.

J is TRBJ2-7 and V is TRBV10-3; 8 bases agree with TRBD2. J was trimmed by 0 bases and V by 2 bases; bases with no gene match: 6. The CDR3 has 16 residues. Germline V CDR1 and CDR2: ENHRY, SYGVKD. The DNA for the CDR3 is TGTGCCATCAGTGAGCCAAGCGGGGGCAGCTCCTACGAGCAGTACTTC. Translated: CAISEPSGGSSYEQYF.

The V call is TRBV5-5, the J call TRBJ1-3, with D tentatively TRBD1 (6 bases). Trimming took off 4 bases at V and 6 bases at J, with 11 bases between the two ends. The CDR3 sequence is 13 residues long. Germline assignment: CDR1 SGHKS and CDR2 YYEKEE (reference sequence). The CDR3 here is CASSPAGVNTIYF. CDR3 sequence (DNA): TGTGCCAGCAGCCCAGCAGGGGTAAACACCATATATTTT.

This clone was recorded a few times. The gene calls are TRBV14 and TRBJ2-1; 8 bases match TRBD2. Germline values: CDR1 SGHDN, CDR2 FVKESK. The V segment lost 3 bases and the J segment 7 bases; nucleotides outside the gene matches: 17. This CDR3 spans 18 amino acids. CDR3 nucleotide sequence: TGTGCCAGCAGCCACGGGGGGGGGACACGATGGCTTGATAATGAGCAGTTCTTC. Protein sequence: CASSHGGGTRWLDNEQFF.

The V call is TRBV7-9, the J call TRBJ2-7; D is possibly TRBD1 (6 bases). The germline V gene has CDR1 SEHNR and CDR2 FQNEAQ (reference sequence). Trimming took off 3 bases at V and 2 bases at J, with 8 bases between the two ends. The CDR3 spans 13 residues. The CDR3 here is CASSFRGPYEQYF. As DNA, the CDR3 is TGTGCCAGCAGCTTCAGGGGCCCCTACGAGCAGTACTTC. Drawing the rest from reference TRBV7-9 and TRBJ2-7, the complete variable domain is DTGVSQNPRHKITKRGQNVTFRCDPISEHNRLYWYRQTLGQGPEFLTYFQNEAQLEKSRLLSDRFSAERPKGSFSTLEIQRTEQGDSAMYLCASSFRGPYEQYFGPGTRLTVT.

This clone was found once. The chain recombines TRBV19 with TRBJ1-5, with 11 bases aligning to TRBD1. Looked up from germline, CDR1 is LNHDA and CDR2 is SQIVND (reference sequence). Unmatched junction bases numbered 13, after V lost 5 bases and J lost 1 base. CDR3 size: 19 residues. The CDR3 protein is CASSANEGQGVESNQPQHF. The DNA for the CDR3 is TGTGCCAGTAGTGCGAACGAGGGACAGGGGGTGGAAAGCAATCAGCCCCAGCATTTT.

The chain couples TRBV6-1 to TRBJ2-7; D unclear. CDR3 length: 14 amino acids. Germline assignment: CDR1 MNHNS and CDR2 SASEGT. The germline V and J ends were trimmed by 2 bases and 4 bases, with 12 bases remaining between them. The DNA of the CDR3 is TGTGCCAGCAGTGAATTGGCAGTGCAATACGAGCAGTACTTC. Translated, it gives CASSELAVQYEQYF.

This chain uses TRBV30 with TRBJ2-4, with TRBD2 matching over 9 bases. CDR3 length: 17 amino acids. V trimming: 3 bases; J trimming: 0 bases; junction bases outside the gene matches: 9. Germline V CDR1 and CDR2: GTSNPN, SVGIG (reference sequence). The CDR3 coding sequence is TGTGCCTGGAGGTGGGGGCTAGCGGGATCAGCCAAAAACATTCAGTACTTC. This codes for CAWRWGLAGSAKNIQYF.

The rearrangement joins TRBV19 to TRBJ1-3, with TRBD1 identical over 8 bases. V lost 7 bases and J lost 1; bases outside the gene matches: 12. This CDR3 spans 17 amino acids. Germline CDR1 LNHDA, CDR2 SQIVND (reference sequence). The CDR3 reads CASKRVVGTGSGNTIYF. The CDR3 region has the DNA TGTGCCAGTAAAAGGGTGGTCGGGACAGGTTCTGGAAACACCATATATTTT.